The rows below give T cell receptor beta chains drawn from one sample of a study of early T cells in non-severe SARS-CoV-2 infection. Via MiXCR, TCRdb re-called the 5' RACE reads, giving one row per CDR3 protein. The table records around 50,000 distinct CDR3 sequences, about an eighth of them present only once. Sequenced sample: whole blood. These TCRs come from an adult who was a healthcare worker with PCR-confirmed SARS-CoV-2 infection or an uninfected control (not recorded which). Each CDR3 is given with its conserved first and last residue. The order of the fields is V gene, D gene, clone size, J gene, CDR3 protein, CDR3 DNA. D genes are given only for firm matches. Size is stated for part of the rows, as once, few or many counts, or as a class when the clone is expanded.

v_gene: TRBV21-1; d_gene: .; abundance: many; j_gene: TRBJ2-1; CDR3aa: CARKGERGNNEQFF; CDR3nt: TGTGCCAGAAAGGGGGAGCGGGGCAACAATGAGCAGTTCTTC
v_gene: TRBV6-2/TRBV6-3; d_gene: .; abundance: .; j_gene: TRBJ2-1; CDR3aa: CASASPNYNEQFF; CDR3nt: TGTGCCAGCGCCTCTCCTAACTACAATGAGCAGTTCTTC
v_gene: TRBV20-1; d_gene: TRBD2; abundance: few; j_gene: TRBJ2-1; CDR3aa: CSATIAGGLRENEQFF; CDR3nt: TGCAGTGCTACCATAGCGGGAGGGCTCCGGGAAAATGAGCAGTTCTTC
v_gene: TRBV18; d_gene: .; abundance: many; j_gene: TRBJ2-3; CDR3aa: CASSPGHDTDTQYF; CDR3nt: TGTGCCAGCTCACCAGGGCACGACACAGATACGCAGTATTTT
v_gene: TRBV5-1; d_gene: TRBD2; abundance: .; j_gene: TRBJ2-3; CDR3aa: CASSLERGSIDTQYF; CDR3nt: TGCGCCAGCAGCTTGGAGCGGGGGTCGATAGATACGCAGTATTTT
v_gene: TRBV24-1; d_gene: TRBD2; abundance: few; j_gene: TRBJ2-1; CDR3aa: CATSDLGTSGRYNEQFF; CDR3nt: TGTGCCACCAGTGATTTAGGGACTAGCGGGAGGTACAATGAGCAGTTCTTC
v_gene: TRBV7-9; d_gene: .; abundance: .; j_gene: TRBJ2-6; CDR3aa: CASSHRQSGANVLTF; CDR3nt: TGTGCCAGCAGCCATAGACAGTCTGGGGCCAACGTCCTGACTTTC
v_gene: TRBV29-1; d_gene: .; abundance: many; j_gene: TRBJ2-3; CDR3aa: CSVEGSSPTDTQYF; CDR3nt: TGCAGCGTTGAAGGGTCCAGCCCCACAGATACGCAGTATTTT
v_gene: TRBV20-1; d_gene: .; abundance: few; j_gene: TRBJ2-7; CDR3aa: CSARDPRLPRDGEQYF; CDR3nt: TGCAGTGCTAGAGACCCGAGACTACCCCGGGACGGGGAGCAGTACTTC
v_gene: TRBV20-1; d_gene: .; abundance: many; j_gene: TRBJ1-6; CDR3aa: CSASSARADSPLHF; CDR3nt: TGCAGTGCGTCCTCGGCCAGGGCCGATTCACCCCTCCACTTT
v_gene: TRBV5-1; d_gene: .; abundance: .; j_gene: TRBJ2-3; CDR3aa: CASSFWGRDTQYF; CDR3nt: TGCGCCAGCAGCTTTTGGGGGCGAGATACGCAGTATTTT
v_gene: TRBV28; d_gene: TRBD1; abundance: .; j_gene: TRBJ1-1; CDR3aa: CASTPGQTYTEAFF; CDR3nt: TGTGCCAGCACCCCGGGACAGACCTACACTGAAGCTTTCTTT
v_gene: TRBV6-6; d_gene: .; abundance: many; j_gene: TRBJ1-2; CDR3aa: CASSYSGETGYTF; CDR3nt: TGTGCCAGCAGTTACTCAGGCGAAACCGGCTACACCTTC
v_gene: TRBV5-4; d_gene: .; abundance: few; j_gene: TRBJ2-7; CDR3aa: CASSRPESYEQYF; CDR3nt: TGTGCCAGCAGCCGCCCCGAGTCCTACGAGCAGTACTTC
v_gene: TRBV28; d_gene: .; abundance: many; j_gene: TRBJ2-3; CDR3aa: CASSGGWADTQYF; CDR3nt: TGTGCCAGCTCCGGAGGATGGGCAGATACGCAGTATTTT
v_gene: TRBV20-1; d_gene: .; abundance: .; j_gene: TRBJ2-1; CDR3aa: CSARDPSASSYNEQFF; CDR3nt: TGCAGTGCCCGAGACCCTAGCGCTAGCTCCTACAATGAGCAGTTCTTC
v_gene: TRBV29-1; d_gene: .; abundance: .; j_gene: TRBJ1-1; CDR3aa: CSVKINTEAFF; CDR3nt: TGCAGCGTTAAGATTAACACTGAAGCTTTCTTT
v_gene: TRBV18; d_gene: .; abundance: few; j_gene: TRBJ1-1; CDR3aa: CASSLAIQNTEAFF; CDR3nt: TGTGCCAGCTCACTGGCTATCCAGAACACTGAAGCTTTCTTT
v_gene: TRBV11-3; d_gene: TRBD2; abundance: .; j_gene: TRBJ2-1; CDR3aa: CASSLDGRSSYNEQFF; CDR3nt: TGTGCCAGCAGCTTAGACGGGAGGAGCTCCTACAATGAGCAGTTCTTC
v_gene: TRBV3-1; d_gene: .; abundance: .; j_gene: TRBJ2-5; CDR3aa: CASSLGGSAETQYF; CDR3nt: TGTGCCAGCAGCCTAGGTGGGAGTGCAGAGACCCAGTACTTC
v_gene: TRBV28; d_gene: TRBD2; abundance: .; j_gene: TRBJ2-7; CDR3aa: CASSLSGGTTGLYEQYF; CDR3nt: TGTGCCAGCAGCCTTAGCGGGGGGACCACCGGACTATACGAGCAGTACTTC
v_gene: TRBV4-1; d_gene: TRBD2; abundance: many; j_gene: TRBJ2-7; CDR3aa: CASSLASGRAYHEQYF; CDR3nt: TGCGCCAGCAGCTTGGCTAGCGGGAGGGCCTACCACGAGCAGTACTTC
v_gene: TRBV29-1; d_gene: .; abundance: many; j_gene: TRBJ2-3; CDR3aa: CSVDEGADTQYF; CDR3nt: TGCAGCGTGGACGAAGGAGCCGATACGCAGTATTTT
v_gene: TRBV5-1; d_gene: .; abundance: few; j_gene: TRBJ2-5; CDR3aa: CASSFQGQETQYF; CDR3nt: TGCGCCAGCAGCTTCCAAGGGCAAGAGACCCAGTACTTC
v_gene: TRBV19; d_gene: TRBD2; abundance: .; j_gene: TRBJ2-3; CDR3aa: CATRAGGPATDTQYF; CDR3nt: TGTGCCACCCGTGCGGGAGGGCCTGCCACAGATACGCAGTATTTT
v_gene: TRBV5-1; d_gene: .; abundance: many; j_gene: TRBJ1-5; CDR3aa: CASSLGGGEKPQHF; CDR3nt: TGCGCCAGCAGCTTAGGCGGGGGCGAAAAGCCCCAGCATTTT
v_gene: TRBV12-5; d_gene: .; abundance: few; j_gene: TRBJ2-2; CDR3aa: CASGLVPDGGNTGELFF; CDR3nt: TGTGCTAGTGGTTTGGTACCTGACGGGGGAAACACCGGGGAGCTGTTTTTT